The present entry profiles one TCR beta chain with its context. Its specificity is not known. Assay: immunoSEQ multiplex PCR; the TCRdb copy retains only in-frame clones and omits some. The sample has some 450,000 clones, less than 95% seen once. The source of the sample is a study of Ad26.COV2.S vaccination and SARS-CoV-2 variants. Study background: Enrolled in COV1001, the donor was in the Ad26.COV2.S trial arm, which received the vaccine. Study-wide results and limits: Among vaccine recipients, spike-specific TCR breadth exceeded that of placebo recipients.

Treatment here: some 20 received Ad26.COV2.S at low or high dose, single or two shots; about 5 received placebo; per-sample allocation not given. At day 63 after the first vaccine or placebo injection, samples were drawn. Boston supplied an adult donor aged 18-55 years. As its vector, the vaccine had Ad26, which expressed Wuhan-strain SARS-CoV-2 spike. Trimming shortened V by 5 bases and J by 4 bases, and 11 bases separated the two germline ends. CDR3 length: 14 residues. CDR1 SEHNR and CDR2 FQNEAQ come from the germline V gene (reference sequence). The TCR originated in a person between 18 and 59 years old who received the Ad26.COV2.S COVID-19 vaccine or a placebo. The material sequenced was peripheral blood, taken in a trial of Ad26.COV2.S vaccine versus placebo. V and J are TRBV7-9 and TRBJ2-2; D gene unclear. The CDR3 region is CASSKRVVTGELFF. CDR3 nucleotide sequence: TGTGCCAGCAGCAAACGGGTAGTCACCGGGGAGCTGTTTTTT.